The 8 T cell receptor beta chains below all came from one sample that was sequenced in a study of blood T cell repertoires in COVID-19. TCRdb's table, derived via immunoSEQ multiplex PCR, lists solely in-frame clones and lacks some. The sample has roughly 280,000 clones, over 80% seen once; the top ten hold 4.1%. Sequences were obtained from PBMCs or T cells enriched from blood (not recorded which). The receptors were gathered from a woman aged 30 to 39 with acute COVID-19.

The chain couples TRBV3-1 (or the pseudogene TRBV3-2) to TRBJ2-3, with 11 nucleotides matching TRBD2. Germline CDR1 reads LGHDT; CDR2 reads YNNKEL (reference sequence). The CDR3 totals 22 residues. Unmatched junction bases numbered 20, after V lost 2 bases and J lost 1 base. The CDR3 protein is CASSQMTPYGTSGFQCTDTQYF. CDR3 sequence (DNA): TGTGCCAGCAGCCAAATGACCCCTTACGGGACTAGCGGCTTCCAATGCACAGATACGCAGTATTTT.

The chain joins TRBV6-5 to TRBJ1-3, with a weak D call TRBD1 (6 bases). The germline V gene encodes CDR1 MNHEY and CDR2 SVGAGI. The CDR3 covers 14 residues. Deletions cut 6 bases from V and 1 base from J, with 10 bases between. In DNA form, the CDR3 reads TGTGCCAGCAGGAACAGGGTATCTGGAAACACCATATATTTT. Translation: CASRNRVSGNTIYF.

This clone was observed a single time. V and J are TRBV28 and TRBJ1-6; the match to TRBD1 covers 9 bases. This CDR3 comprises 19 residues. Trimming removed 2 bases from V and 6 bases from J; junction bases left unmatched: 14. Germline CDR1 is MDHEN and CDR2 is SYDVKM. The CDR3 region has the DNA TGTGCCAGCAGTTTACGGTGGGGACAGGGAGGACGTAGTAATTCACCCCTCCACTTT. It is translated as CASSLRWGQGGRSNSPLHF.

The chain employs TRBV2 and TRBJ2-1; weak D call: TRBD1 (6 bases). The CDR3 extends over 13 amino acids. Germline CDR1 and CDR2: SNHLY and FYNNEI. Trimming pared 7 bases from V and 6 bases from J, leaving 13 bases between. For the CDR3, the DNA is TGTGCCAGCAAGAGACAGGAAGGCAATGAGCAGTTCTTC. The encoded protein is CASKRQEGNEQFF.

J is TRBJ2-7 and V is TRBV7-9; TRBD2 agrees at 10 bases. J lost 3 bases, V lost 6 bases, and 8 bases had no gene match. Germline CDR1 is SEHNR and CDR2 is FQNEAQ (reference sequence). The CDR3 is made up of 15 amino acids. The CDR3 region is CASSPWTSGYYEQYF. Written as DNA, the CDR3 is TGTGCCAGCAGTCCATGGACTAGCGGATACTACGAGCAGTACTTC.

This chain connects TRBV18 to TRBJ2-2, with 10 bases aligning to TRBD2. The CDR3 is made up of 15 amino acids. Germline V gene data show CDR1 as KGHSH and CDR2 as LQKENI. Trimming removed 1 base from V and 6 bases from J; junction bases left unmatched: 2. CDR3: CASSPRAGGPGELFF. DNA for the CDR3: TGTGCCAGCTCACCACGAGCGGGAGGGCCCGGGGAGCTGTTTTTT.

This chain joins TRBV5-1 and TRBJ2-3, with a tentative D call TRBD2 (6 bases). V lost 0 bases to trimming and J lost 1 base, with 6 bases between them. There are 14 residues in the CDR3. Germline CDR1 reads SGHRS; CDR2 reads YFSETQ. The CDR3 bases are TGCGCCAGCAGCTTGGCTAGCGGCACAGATACGCAGTATTTT. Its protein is CASSLASGTDTQYF. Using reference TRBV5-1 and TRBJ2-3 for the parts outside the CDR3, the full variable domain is KAGVTQTPRYLIKTRGQQVTLSCSPISGHRSVSWYQQTPGQGLQFLFEYFSETQRNKGNFPGRFSGRQFSNSRSEMNVSTLELGDSALYLCASSLASGTDTQYFGPGTRLTVL.

CDR3 sequence (DNA): TGTGCCTGGAGGGTAAGGAGGGTTGGAGGTAACACTGAAGCTTTCTTT. Amino acid sequence: CAWRVRRVGGNTEAFF. The J gene is TRBJ1-1, the V gene TRBV30, with D uncertain. Trimming cost V 3 bases and J 2 bases, with 19 bases left between them. The CDR3 contains 16 residues. Germline V gives CDR1 GTSNPN, CDR2 SVGIG (reference sequence).